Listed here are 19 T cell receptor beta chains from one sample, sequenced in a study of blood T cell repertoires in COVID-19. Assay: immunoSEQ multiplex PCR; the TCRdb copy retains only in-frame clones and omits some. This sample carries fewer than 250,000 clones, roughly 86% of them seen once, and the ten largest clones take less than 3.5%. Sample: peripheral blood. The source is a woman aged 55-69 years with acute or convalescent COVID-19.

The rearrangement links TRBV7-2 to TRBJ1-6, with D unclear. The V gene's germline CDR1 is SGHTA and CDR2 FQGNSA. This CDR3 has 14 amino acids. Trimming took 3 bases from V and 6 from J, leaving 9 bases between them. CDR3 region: CASSLSGSNSPLHF. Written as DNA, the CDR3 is TGTGCCAGCAGCTTGTCGGGAAGTAATTCACCCCTCCACTTT.

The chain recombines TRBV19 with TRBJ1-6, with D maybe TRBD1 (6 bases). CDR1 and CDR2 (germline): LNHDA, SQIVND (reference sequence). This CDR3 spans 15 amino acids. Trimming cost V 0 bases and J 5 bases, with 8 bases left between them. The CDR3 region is CASSIDGTNNSPLHF. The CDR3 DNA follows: TGTGCCAGTAGTATAGATGGGACAAATAATTCACCCCTCCACTTT.

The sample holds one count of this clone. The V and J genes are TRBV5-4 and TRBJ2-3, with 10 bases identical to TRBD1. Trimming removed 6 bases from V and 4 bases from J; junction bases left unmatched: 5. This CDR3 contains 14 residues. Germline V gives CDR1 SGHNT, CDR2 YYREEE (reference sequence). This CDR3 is CASTVTGGADTQYF. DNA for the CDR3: TGTGCCAGCACCGTGACAGGGGGCGCAGATACGCAGTATTTT.

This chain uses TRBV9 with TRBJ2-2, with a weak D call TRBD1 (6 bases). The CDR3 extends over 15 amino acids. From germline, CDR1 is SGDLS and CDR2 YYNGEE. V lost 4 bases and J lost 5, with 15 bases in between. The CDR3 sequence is CASSRRLQGTGELFF. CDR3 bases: TGTGCCAGCAGCCGGAGGCTACAGGGTACCGGGGAGCTGTTTTTT.

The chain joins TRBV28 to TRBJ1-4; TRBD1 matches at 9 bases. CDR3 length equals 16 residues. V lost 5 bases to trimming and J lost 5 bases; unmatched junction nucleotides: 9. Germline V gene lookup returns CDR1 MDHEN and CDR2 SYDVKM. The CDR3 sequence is CASSLIPGTGNEKLFF. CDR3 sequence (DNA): TGTGCCAGCAGTCTGATCCCCGGGACAGGGAATGAAAAACTGTTTTTT.

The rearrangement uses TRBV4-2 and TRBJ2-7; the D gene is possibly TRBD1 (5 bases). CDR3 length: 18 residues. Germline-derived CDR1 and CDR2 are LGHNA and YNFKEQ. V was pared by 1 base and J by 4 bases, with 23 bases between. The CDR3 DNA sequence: TGTGCCAGCAGCCAAGGGGGCCCGATAAGGGGCACCGGGTACGAGCAGTACTTC. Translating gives CASSQGGPIRGTGYEQYF.

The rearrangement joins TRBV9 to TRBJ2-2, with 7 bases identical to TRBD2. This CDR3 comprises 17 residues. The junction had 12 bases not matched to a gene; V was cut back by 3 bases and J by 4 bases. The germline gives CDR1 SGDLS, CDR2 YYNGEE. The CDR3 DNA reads TGTGCCAGCAGCGCCCCCTGGGAGGGCAGTGGCACCGGGGAGCTGTTTTTT. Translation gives CASSAPWEGSGTGELFF.

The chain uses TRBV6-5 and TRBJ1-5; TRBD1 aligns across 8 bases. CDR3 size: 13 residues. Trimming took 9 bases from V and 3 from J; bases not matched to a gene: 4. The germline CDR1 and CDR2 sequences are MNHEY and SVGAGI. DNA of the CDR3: TGTGCCAGTAGGACAGGGTTCAATCAGCCCCAGCATTTT. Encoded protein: CASRTGFNQPQHF.

The CDR3 nucleotides are TGTGCCAGCAGCGTGGGACAGGGGGCCCGCACTGAAGCTTTCTTT. Translated: CASSVGQGARTEAFF. This chain joins TRBV9 and TRBJ1-1, with TRBD1 matching over 12 bases. The V gene's germline CDR1 is SGDLS and CDR2 YYNGEE. V was pared by 2 bases and J by 4 bases, with 3 bases of the junction left unmatched. The CDR3 is 15 residues long.

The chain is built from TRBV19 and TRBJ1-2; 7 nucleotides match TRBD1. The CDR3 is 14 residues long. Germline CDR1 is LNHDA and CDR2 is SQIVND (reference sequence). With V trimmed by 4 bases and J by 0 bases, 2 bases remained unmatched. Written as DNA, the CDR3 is TGTGCCAGTAGTACGACAGGGACTAACTATGGCTACACCTTC. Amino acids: CASSTTGTNYGYTF.

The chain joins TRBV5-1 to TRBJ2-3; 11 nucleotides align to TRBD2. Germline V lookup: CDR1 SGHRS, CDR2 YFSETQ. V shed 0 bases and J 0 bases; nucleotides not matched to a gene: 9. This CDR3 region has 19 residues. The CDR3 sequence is CASSLGMLAGGPSTDTQYF. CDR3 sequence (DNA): TGCGCCAGCAGCTTGGGTATGCTAGCGGGGGGACCTAGCACAGATACGCAGTATTTT.

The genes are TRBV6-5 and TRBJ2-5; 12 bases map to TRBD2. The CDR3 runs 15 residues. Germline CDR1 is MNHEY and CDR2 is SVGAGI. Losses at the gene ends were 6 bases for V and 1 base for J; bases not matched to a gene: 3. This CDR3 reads CASRRLAGAQETQYF. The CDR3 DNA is TGTGCCAGCAGGAGACTAGCGGGAGCCCAAGAGACCCAGTACTTC.

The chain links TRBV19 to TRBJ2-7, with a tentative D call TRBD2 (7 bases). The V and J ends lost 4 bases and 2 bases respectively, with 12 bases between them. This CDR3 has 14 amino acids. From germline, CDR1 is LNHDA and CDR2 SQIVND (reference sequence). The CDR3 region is CASSKGGTTYEQYF. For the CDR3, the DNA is TGTGCCAGTAGTAAGGGAGGGACAACCTACGAGCAGTACTTC.

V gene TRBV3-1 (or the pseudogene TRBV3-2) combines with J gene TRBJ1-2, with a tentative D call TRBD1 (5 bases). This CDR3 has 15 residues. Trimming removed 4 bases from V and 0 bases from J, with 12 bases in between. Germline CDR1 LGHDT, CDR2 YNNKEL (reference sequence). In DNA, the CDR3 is TGTGCCAGCAGCCCTCAAGCGGGGGCTAACTATGGCTACACCTTC. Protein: CASSPQAGANYGYTF.

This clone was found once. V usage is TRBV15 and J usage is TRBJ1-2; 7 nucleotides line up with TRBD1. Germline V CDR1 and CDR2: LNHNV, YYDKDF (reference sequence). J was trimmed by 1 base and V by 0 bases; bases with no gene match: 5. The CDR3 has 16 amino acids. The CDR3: CATSRDLGQDNYGYTF. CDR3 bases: TGTGCCACCAGCAGAGATCTAGGACAGGATAACTATGGCTACACCTTC.

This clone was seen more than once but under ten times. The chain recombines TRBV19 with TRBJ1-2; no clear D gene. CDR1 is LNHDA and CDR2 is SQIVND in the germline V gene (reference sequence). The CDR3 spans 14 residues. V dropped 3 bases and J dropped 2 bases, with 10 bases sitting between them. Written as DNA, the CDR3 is TGTGCCAGTAGTATCTCACGGGGAAACTATGGCTACACCTTC. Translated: CASSISRGNYGYTF.

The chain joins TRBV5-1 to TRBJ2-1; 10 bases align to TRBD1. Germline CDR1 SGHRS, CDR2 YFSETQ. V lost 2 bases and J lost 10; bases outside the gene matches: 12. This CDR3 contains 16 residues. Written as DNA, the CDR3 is TGCGCCAGCAGCTTAACGGGACAGGGGCCCTTAGGCGAGCAGTTCTTC. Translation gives CASSLTGQGPLGEQFF. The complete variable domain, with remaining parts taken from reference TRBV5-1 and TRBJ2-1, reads KAGVTQTPRYLIKTRGQQVTLSCSPISGHRSVSWYQQTPGQGLQFLFEYFSETQRNKGNFPGRFSGRQFSNSRSEMNVSTLELGDSALYLCASSLTGQGPLGEQFFGPGTRLTVL.

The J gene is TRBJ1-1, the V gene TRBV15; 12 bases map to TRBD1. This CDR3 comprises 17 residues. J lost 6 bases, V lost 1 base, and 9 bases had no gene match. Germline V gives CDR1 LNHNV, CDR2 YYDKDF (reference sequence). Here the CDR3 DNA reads TGTGCCACCAGCAGAGGCCCCCAGGGACAGGGGGCCTCTGAAGCTTTCTTT. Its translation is CATSRGPQGQGASEAFF.

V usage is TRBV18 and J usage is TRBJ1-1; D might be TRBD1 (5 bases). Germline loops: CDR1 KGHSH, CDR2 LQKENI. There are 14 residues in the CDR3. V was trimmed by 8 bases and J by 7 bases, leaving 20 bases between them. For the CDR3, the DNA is TGTGCCAGCCTGTCGGACACCGGCGGTCGTGAAGCTTTCTTT. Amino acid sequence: CASLSDTGGREAFF.